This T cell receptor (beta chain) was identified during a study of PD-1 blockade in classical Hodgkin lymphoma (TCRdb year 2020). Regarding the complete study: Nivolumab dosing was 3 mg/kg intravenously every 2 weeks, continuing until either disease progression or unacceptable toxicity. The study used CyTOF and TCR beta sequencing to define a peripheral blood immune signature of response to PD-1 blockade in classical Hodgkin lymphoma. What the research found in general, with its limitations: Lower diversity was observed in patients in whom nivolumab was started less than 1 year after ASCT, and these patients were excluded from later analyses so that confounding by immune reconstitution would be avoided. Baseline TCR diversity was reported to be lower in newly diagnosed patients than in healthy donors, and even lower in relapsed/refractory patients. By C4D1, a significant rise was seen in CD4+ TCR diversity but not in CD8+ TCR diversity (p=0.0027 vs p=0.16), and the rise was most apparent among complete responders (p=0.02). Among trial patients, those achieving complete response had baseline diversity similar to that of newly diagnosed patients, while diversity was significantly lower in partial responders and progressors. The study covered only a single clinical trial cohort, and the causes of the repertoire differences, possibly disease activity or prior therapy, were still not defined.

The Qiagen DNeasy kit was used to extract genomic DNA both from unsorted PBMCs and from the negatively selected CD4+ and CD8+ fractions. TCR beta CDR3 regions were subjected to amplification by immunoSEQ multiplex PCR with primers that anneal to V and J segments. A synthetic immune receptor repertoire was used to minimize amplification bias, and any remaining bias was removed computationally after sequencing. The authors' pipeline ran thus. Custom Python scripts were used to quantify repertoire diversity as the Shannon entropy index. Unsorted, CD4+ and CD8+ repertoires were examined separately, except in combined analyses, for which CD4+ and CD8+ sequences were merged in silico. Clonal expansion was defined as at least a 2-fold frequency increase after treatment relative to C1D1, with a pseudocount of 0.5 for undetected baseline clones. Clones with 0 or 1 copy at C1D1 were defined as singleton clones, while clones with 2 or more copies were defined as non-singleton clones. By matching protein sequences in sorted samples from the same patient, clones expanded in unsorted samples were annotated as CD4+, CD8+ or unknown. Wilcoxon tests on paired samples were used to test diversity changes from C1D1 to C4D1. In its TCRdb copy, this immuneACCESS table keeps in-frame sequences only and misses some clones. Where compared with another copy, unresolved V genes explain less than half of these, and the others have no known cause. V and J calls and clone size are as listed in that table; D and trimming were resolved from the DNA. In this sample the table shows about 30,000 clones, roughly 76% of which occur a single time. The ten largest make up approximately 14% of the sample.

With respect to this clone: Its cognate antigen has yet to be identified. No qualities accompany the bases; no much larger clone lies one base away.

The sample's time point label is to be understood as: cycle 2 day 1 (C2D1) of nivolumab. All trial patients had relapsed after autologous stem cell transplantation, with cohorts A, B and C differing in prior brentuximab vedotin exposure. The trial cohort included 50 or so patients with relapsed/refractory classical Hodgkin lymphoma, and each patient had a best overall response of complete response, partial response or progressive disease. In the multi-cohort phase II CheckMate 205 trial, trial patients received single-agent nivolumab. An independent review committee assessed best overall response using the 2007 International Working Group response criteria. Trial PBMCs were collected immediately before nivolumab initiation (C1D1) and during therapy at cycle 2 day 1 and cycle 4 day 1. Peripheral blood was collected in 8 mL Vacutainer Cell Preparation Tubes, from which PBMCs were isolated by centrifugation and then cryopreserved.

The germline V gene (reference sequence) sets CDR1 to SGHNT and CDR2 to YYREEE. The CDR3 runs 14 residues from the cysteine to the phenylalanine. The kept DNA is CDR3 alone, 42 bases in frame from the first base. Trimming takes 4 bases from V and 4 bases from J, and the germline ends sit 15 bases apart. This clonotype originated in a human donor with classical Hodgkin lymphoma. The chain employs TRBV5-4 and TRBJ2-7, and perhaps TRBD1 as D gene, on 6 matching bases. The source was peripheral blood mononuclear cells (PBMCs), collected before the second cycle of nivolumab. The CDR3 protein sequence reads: CASSVRGGQYEQYF. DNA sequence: TGTGCCAGCAGCGTACGGGGCGGACAGTACGAGCAGTACTTC.